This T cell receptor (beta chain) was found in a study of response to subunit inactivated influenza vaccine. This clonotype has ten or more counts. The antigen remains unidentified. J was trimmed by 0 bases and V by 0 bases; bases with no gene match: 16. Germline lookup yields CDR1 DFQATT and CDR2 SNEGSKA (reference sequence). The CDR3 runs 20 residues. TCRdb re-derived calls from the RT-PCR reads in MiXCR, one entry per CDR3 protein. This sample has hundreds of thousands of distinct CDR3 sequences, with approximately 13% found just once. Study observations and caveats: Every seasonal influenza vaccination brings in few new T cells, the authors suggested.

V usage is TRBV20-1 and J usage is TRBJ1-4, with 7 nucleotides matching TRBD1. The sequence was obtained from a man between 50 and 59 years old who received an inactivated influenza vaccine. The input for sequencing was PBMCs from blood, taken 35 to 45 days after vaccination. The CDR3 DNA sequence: TGCAGTGCTAGAGATCTGTACTCGGGACAGTCGGGAACAACTAATGAAAAACTGTTTTTT. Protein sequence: CSARDLYSGQSGTTNEKLFF.